Reported below is one T cell receptor beta chain. Its antigen is currently not known. No base quality information exists; no much larger clone differs at one position. The CDR3 spans 15 residues, from the cysteine through the phenylalanine. Only the CDR3 portion is preserved as DNA: 45 bases, with reading frame beginning at the first base. For the CD8 naive samples, CD45RO-negative cells were positively selected for CCR7, yielding a CD45RA+CCR7+ population from which TemRA cells were excluded. The donors were healthy, HIV-negative adults with no recently reported acute infections or vaccinations. Every donor was a Caucasian adult residing in Nashville, Tennessee, USA. Blood was obtained by leukapheresis, after which PBMCs were separated by Ficoll-Histopaque density gradient centrifugation and cryopreserved in liquid nitrogen vapor phase. Purity and quantity of every magnetically sorted T cell population were checked by analytical flow cytometry. From each sorted fraction, genomic DNA was isolated and quantified by UV absorbance on a Nanodrop 2000c.

This entry comes from a study of shared clonotypes between healthy human individuals (TCRdb year 2020). In the study overall: The cohort included three men and two women between 18 and 49 years of age. For each donor, CD4 naive and CD4 memory were each run on three plates, CD8 naive on two plates, and CD8 memory on one plate. The study deeply sequenced blood TCR repertoires of roughly five healthy adults to estimate repertoire size and the extent of clonotype sharing between individuals. To increase sequencing depth and limit assay-specific biases, different laboratories used diverse techniques to prepare libraries and sequence TCR repertoires. Between about 0.85 and 8.9 billion PBMCs per donor were obtained by leukapheresis. Overall results and qualifications from the work: Compared with non-shared clonotypes, clonotypes shared by all four sorted-subset donors had higher generation probabilities. The small number of donors limited the genetic and exposure-history diversity represented. Only blood was sampled, and tissue TCR repertoires likely differ from those in blood. About 5% of naive CD4, 3.5% of naive CD8, 2% to 2.5% of memory CD4, and 0.35% to 0.4% of memory CD8 clonotypes were shared across a few donors. Pairwise subsampling led to the expectation that sequencing depth would affect the degree of clonotype sharing among donors. Incomplete sequencing was indicated by rarefaction of sorted-subset datasets, despite the large sequencing depth. Naive subsets generally had larger estimated clonotype richness than memory subsets.

Using the deep immunoSEQ assay, TCR CDR3 regions were amplified from genomic DNA by multiplex PCR. Genomic DNA extracted from each cell subset was distributed evenly over all wells of several immunoSEQ 96-well plates, and each plate served as one replicate. Each replicate PCR for sorted subsets received around 200 ng genomic DNA, equal to 28,000 or so T cell genomes. Purified libraries were quantified with a Qubit 3.0 fluorometer, sized on a Bioanalyzer 2100, and re-quantified with the KAPA Library Quantification kit. Every immunoSEQ 96-well plate was sequenced on a dedicated single-read 150-cycle Illumina NextSeq 550 flow cell. Per the source publication's procedure: The immunoSEQ output contained only junctional sequences without quality scores, so filtering could not match that applied to full-length reads. To assign V/J genes and CDR3, sequences were annotated using PyIR, a Python wrapper for IgBLAST v1.9, with IMGT germline references. Any read was removed if the V/J assignment was weak (E-value above 1e-6), the CDR3 was missing, or the read contained stop codons, out-of-frame junctions, or ambiguous translated residues. A V3J clonotype was defined by an identical inferred V gene, J gene, and CDR3 amino acid sequence. Percentage overlap between repertoires was computed as shared unique clonotypes divided by the size of the smaller repertoire. Three approaches were used to assess repertoire richness: RTK rarefaction, the Chao1 estimator, and Recon v2.1 estimates of unobserved clonotypes. Generation probabilities for all TCRbeta clonotypes obtained by the gDNA method from a handful of donors were computed using OLGA. TCRdb re-hosts the immuneACCESS table, in-frame sequences only. Its copies lack some clones; in the studies checked, an unresolved V gene accounts for under half of them, and the cause for the rest is not known. V, J and clone size reflect that table, while D and trimming were determined from the DNA. Here the sample has about 2 million clones; 85% to 95% occur a single time. The ten largest account for 1.2% of the sample.

The sample was naive CD8+ T cells sorted from blood. Explained via the paper, the cell subset or site label denotes: CD45RA+CCR7+. The TCR originated in a man aged 18 to 30 in good health. The V and J genes are TRBV12-1 and TRBJ1-5; whether TRBD1, the table's D call, matches the DNA was not checked. TRBV12-1 is deemed a pseudogene. At the DNA level, the sequence is TGTGCCAGCAGCTACCCGGACAGGAGCAATCAGCCCCAGCATTTT. Its protein reads: CASSYPDRSNQPQHF.